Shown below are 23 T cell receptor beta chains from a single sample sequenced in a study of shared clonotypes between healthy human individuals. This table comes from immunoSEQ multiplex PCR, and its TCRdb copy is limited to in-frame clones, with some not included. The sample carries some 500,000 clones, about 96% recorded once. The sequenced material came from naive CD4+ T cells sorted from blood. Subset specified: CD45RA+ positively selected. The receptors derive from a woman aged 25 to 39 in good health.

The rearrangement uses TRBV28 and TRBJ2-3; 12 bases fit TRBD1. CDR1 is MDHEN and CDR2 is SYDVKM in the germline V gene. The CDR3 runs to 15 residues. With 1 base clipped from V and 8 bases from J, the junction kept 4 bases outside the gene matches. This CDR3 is CASSLSGTGGSTQYF. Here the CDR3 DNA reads TGTGCCAGCAGTTTATCAGGGACAGGGGGCTCTACGCAGTATTTT.

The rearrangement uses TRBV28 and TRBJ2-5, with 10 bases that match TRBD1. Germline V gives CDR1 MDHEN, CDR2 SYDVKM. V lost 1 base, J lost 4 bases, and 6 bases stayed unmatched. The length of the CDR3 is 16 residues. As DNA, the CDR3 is TGTGCCAGCAGTTTATCTGGGACAGGGGTACGAGAGACCCAGTACTTC. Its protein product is CASSLSGTGVRETQYF.

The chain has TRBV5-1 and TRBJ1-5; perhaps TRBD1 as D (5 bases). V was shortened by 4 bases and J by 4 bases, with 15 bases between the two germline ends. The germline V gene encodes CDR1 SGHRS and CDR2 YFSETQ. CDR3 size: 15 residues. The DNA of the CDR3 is TGCGCCAGCAGCCAGGATGCAGGGCTAAATCAGCCCCAGCATTTT. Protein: CASSQDAGLNQPQHF.

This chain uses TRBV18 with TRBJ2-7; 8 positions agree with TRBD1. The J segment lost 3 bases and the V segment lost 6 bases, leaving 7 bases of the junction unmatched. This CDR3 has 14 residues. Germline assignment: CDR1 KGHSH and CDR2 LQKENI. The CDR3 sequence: CASSPRTGFYEQYF. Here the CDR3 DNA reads TGTGCCAGCTCGCCGCGGACAGGGTTCTACGAGCAGTACTTC.

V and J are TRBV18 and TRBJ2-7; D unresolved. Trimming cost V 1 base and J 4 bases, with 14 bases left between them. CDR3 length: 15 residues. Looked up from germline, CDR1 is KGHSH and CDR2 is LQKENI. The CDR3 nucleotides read TGTGCCAGCTCACCACGACCCAGGCCCCGTTACGAGCAGTACTTC. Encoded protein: CASSPRPRPRYEQYF. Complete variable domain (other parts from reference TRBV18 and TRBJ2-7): NAGVMQNPRHLVRRRGQEARLRCSPMKGHSHVYWYRQLPEEGLKFMVYLQKENIIDESGMPKERFSAEFPKEGPSILRIQQVVRGDSAAYFCASSPRPRPRYEQYFGPGTRLTVT.

The CDR3 region has the DNA TGTGCCAGCAGTGAAGCTGGAGGTTCGGGCTATGGCTACACCTTC. Protein: CASSEAGGSGYGYTF. The chain is built from TRBV6-1 and TRBJ1-2, with D hard to call. Germline values: CDR1 MNHNS, CDR2 SASEGT. The CDR3 totals 15 residues. V was clipped by 0 bases and J by 4 bases, with 12 bases between them.

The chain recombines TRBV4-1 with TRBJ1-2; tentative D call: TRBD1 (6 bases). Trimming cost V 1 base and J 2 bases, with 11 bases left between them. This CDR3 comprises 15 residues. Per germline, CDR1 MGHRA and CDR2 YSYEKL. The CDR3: CASSQGAGANYGYTF. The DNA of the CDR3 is TGCGCCAGCAGCCAAGGGGCGGGGGCGAACTATGGCTACACCTTC.

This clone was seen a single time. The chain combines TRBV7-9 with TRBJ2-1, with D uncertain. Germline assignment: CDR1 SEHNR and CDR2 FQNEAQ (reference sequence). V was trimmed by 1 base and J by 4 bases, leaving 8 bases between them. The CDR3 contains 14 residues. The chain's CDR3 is CASSLVSAYNEQFF. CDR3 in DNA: TGTGCCAGCAGCTTAGTTTCAGCATACAATGAGCAGTTCTTC.

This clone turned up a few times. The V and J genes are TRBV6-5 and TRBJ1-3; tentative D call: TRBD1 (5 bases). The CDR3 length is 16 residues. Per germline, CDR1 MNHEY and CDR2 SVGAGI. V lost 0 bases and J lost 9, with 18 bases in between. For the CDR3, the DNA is TGTGCCAGCAGTTACTCGCGGGATCCGGGGCGAACCACCATATATTTT. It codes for CASSYSRDPGRTTIYF.

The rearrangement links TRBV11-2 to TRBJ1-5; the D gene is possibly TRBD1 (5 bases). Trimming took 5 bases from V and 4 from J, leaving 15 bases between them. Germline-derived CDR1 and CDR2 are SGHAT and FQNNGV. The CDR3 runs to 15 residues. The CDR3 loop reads CASSQMGGGNQPQHF. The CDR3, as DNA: TGTGCCAGCAGCCAGATGGGTGGGGGTAATCAGCCCCAGCATTTT.

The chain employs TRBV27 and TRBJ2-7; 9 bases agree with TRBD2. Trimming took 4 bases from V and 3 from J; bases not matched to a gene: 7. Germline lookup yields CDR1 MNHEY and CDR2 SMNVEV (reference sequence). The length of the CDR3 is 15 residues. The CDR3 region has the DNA TGTGCCAGCAGTTCTCCCCGGACTAGCGACTACGAGCAGTACTTC. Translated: CASSSPRTSDYEQYF.

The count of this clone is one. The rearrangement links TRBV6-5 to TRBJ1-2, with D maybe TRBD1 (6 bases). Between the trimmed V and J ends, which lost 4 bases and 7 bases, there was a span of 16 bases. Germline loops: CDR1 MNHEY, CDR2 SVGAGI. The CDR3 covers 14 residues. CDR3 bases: TGTGCCAGCAGTTCCGGACAGTACTACTTTGGCTACACCTTC. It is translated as CASSSGQYYFGYTF.

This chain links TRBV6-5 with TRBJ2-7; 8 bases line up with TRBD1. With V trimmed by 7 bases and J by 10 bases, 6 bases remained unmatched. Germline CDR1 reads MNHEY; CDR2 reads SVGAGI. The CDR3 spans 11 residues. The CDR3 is CASISGQGQYF. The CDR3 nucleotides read TGTGCCAGCATTAGTGGACAGGGACAGTACTTC.

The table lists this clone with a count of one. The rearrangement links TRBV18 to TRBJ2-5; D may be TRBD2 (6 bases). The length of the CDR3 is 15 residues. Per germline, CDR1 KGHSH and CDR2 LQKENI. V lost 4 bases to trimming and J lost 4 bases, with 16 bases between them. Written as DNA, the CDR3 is TGTGCCAGCTCACTAACCTTGGGGGGAACAGAGACCCAGTACTTC. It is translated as CASSLTLGGTETQYF.

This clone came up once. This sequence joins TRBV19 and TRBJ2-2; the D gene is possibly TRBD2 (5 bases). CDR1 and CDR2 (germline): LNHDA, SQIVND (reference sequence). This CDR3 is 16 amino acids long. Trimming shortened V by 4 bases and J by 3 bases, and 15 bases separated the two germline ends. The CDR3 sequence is CASSTGWQTYTGELFF. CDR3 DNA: TGTGCCAGTAGTACGGGGTGGCAGACCTACACCGGGGAGCTGTTTTTT.

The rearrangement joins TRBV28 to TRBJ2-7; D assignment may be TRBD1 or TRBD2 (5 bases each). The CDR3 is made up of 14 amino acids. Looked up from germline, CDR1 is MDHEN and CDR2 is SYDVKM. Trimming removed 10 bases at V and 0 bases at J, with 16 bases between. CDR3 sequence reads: CATLDRGVSYEQYF. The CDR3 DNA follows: TGTGCCACCCTGGACCGGGGCGTCTCCTACGAGCAGTACTTC.

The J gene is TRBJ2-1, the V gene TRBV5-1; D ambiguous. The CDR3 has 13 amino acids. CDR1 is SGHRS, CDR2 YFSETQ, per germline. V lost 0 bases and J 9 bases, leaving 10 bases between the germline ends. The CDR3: CASSLERAGEQFF. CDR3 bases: TGCGCCAGCAGCTTGGAAAGGGCAGGTGAGCAGTTCTTC.

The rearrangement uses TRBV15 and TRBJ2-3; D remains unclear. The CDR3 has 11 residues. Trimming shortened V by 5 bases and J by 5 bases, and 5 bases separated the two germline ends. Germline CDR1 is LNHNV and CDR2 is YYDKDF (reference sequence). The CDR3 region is CATSLRDTQYF. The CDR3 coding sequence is TGTGCCACCAGCCTACGAGATACGCAGTATTTT.

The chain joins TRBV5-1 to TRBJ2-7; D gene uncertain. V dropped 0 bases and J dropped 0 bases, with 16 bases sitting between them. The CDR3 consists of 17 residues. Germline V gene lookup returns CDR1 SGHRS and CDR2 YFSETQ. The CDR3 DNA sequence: TGCGCCAGCAGCTTGGATTCGTGGACCGATAGCTCCTACGAGCAGTACTTC. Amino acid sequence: CASSLDSWTDSSYEQYF.

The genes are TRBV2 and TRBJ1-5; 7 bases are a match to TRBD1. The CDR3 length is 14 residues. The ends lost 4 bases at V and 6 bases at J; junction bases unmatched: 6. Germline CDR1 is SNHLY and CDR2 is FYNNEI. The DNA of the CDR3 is TGTGCCAGCAGTGGACAGGGAGGGGGTCAGCCCCAGCATTTT. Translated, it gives CASSGQGGGQPQHF.

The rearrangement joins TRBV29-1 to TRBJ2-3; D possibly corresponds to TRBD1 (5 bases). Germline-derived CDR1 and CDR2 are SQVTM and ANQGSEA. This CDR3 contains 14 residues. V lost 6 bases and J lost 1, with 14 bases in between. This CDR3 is CSVRTYQGTDTQYF. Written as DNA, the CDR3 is TGCAGCGTCCGGACATACCAAGGCACAGATACGCAGTATTTT.

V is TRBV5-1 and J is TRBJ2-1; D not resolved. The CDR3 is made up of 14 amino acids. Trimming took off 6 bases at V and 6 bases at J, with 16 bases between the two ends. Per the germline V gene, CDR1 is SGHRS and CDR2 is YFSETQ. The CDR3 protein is CASTFEIPSNEQFF. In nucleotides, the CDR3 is TGCGCCAGCACCTTTGAAATCCCCTCCAATGAGCAGTTCTTC.

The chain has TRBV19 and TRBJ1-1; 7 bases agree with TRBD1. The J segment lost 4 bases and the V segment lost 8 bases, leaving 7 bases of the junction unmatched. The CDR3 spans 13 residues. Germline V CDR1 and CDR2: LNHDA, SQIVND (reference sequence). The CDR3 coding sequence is TGTGCCAGTCAGACAGGGAAGGGCACTGAAGCTTTCTTT. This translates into CASQTGKGTEAFF.